Listed here are 22 T cell receptor beta chains from one sample, sequenced in a study of T cell repertoires in cytomegalovirus infection (dated by TCRdb to between 2018 and 2021). TCRdb lists the instrument as Illumina HiSeq 1500. TCRdb trimmed public reads at Q25 via fastp, called clones via MiXCR and kept in-frame beta chains. Merged by CDR3 protein, the rows form single entries marked with the most common genes and DNA. The sample contains nearly 450,000 distinct CDR3 sequences, 25% to 40% of them found a single time. Approximately 13% of the sample belongs to the ten largest clones. Sequencing used PBMCs. The receptors here all came from a human donor in good health (CMV status not recorded). Some clones in this sample may be carry-over from other donors' samples.

Ten or more counts support this clonotype. The chain employs TRBV7-9 and TRBJ2-5; 12 nucleotides match TRBD1. The CDR3 has 14 residues. J was trimmed by 5 bases and V by 5 bases; bases with no gene match: 3. Germline V gene sequence: CDR1 SEHNR, CDR2 FQNEAQ (reference sequence). The chain's CDR3 is CASSRDRGQETQYF. CDR3 DNA: TGTGCCAGCAGCCGGGACAGGGGGCAGGAGACCCAGTACTTC.

This clonotype has just a few counts. This rearrangement joins TRBV7-6 to TRBJ2-7; a weak D match, TRBD1 (6 bases). Trimming left V 6 bases short and J 3 bases short, with 15 bases between. Germline V lookup: CDR1 SGHVS, CDR2 FNYEAQ. This CDR3 spans 14 amino acids. The CDR3 DNA sequence: TGTGCCAGCAGTCCCGGACTGGGACACTACGAGCAGTACTTC. Translating gives CASSPGLGHYEQYF.

This rearrangement joins TRBV4-1 to TRBJ1-3; no reliable D call. There are 16 residues in the CDR3. Between the trimmed V and J ends, which lost 1 base and 0 bases, there was a span of 10 bases. In germline, CDR1 is MGHRA, CDR2 YSYEKL. DNA of the CDR3: TGCGCCAGCAGCCAAGGTCCCCCCATCTCTGGAAACACCATATATTTT. It specifies CASSQGPPISGNTIYF.

This clonotype has a count of ten or more. The chain employs TRBV7-2 and TRBJ2-5; the D gene could be TRBD1 or TRBD2 (6 bases each). The germline V gene has CDR1 SGHTA and CDR2 FQGNSA. This CDR3 is 16 amino acids long. Trimming shortened V by 1 base and J by 5 bases, and 17 bases separated the two germline ends. In nucleotides, the CDR3 is TGTGCCAGCAGCTTAGGTTTCCGGGGGCGATCGGAGACCCAGTACTTC. Protein sequence: CASSLGFRGRSETQYF.

V gene TRBV28 combines with J gene TRBJ2-7; D gene unclear. The V gene lost 3 bases and the J gene lost 3 bases, with 12 bases spanning the gap. The CDR3 contains 14 residues. Per germline, CDR1 MDHEN and CDR2 SYDVKM. The CDR3 protein is CASSFELGDYEQYF. DNA of the CDR3: TGTGCCAGCAGTTTCGAGTTGGGTGACTACGAGCAGTACTTC.

This rearrangement joins TRBV28 to TRBJ2-3; D unresolved. The CDR3 contains 13 residues. Trimming removed 1 base at V and 4 bases at J, with 6 bases between. Germline CDR1 reads MDHEN; CDR2 reads SYDVKM. The DNA of the CDR3 is TGTGCCAGCAGTTTATCCCAGGCAGATACGCAGTATTTT. It encodes CASSLSQADTQYF.

This clonotype was recorded a few times. This chain joins TRBV7-2 and TRBJ2-2; D is possibly TRBD1 or TRBD2 (5 bases each). The CDR3 covers 15 residues. Trimming shortened V by 1 base and J by 6 bases, and 12 bases separated the two germline ends. Germline V gene lookup returns CDR1 SGHTA and CDR2 FQGNSA. In nucleotides, the CDR3 is TGTGCCAGCAGCTTAGGGGGGAAGTCCTCCGGGGAGCTGTTTTTT. As protein: CASSLGGKSSGELFF.

V gene TRBV2 combines with J gene TRBJ2-7, with 11 bases identical to TRBD2. V lost 3 bases and J lost 1; bases outside the gene matches: 2. In germline, CDR1 is SNHLY, CDR2 FYNNEI. The CDR3 has 15 amino acids. CDR3 sequence reads: CASSEGTSGSYEQYF. CDR3 in DNA: TGTGCCAGCAGTGAGGGGACTAGCGGATCCTACGAGCAGTACTTC.

The genes are TRBV9 and TRBJ1-1, with TRBD1 matching 7 bases. In germline, CDR1 is SGDLS, CDR2 YYNGEE. The CDR3 length is 14 residues. V lost 4 bases, J lost 1 base, and 4 bases stayed unmatched. CDR3 sequence: CASSRTGENTEAFF. CDR3 nucleotide sequence: TGTGCCAGCAGCAGAACAGGGGAGAACACTGAAGCTTTCTTT.

Many counts were recorded for this clonotype. The chain joins TRBV7-2 to TRBJ2-5; D is perhaps TRBD2 (6 bases). Germline V gene lookup returns CDR1 SGHTA and CDR2 FQGNSA. This CDR3 is built from 16 residues. V lost 6 bases and J lost 2, with 19 bases in between. CDR3 region: CASSRLLGGPQETQYF. The CDR3 nucleotides read TGTGCCAGCAGTCGACTTCTGGGGGGTCCGCAAGAGACCCAGTACTTC.

The gene calls are TRBV28 and TRBJ2-7, with D unclear. From germline, CDR1 is MDHEN and CDR2 SYDVKM. The CDR3 has 17 amino acids. V was cut by 6 bases and J by 2 bases, with 23 bases left in between. In DNA, the CDR3 is TGTGCCAGCAGCTCCTTCGTTCGGGCAGGAAGAACCTACGAGCAGTACTTC. Its protein is CASSSFVRAGRTYEQYF.

This clonotype was counted at least ten times. The V call is TRBV7-3, the J call TRBJ2-1; 8 bases align to TRBD1. V trimming: 4 bases; J trimming: 5 bases; junction bases outside the gene matches: 4. Germline V CDR1 and CDR2: SGHTA, FQGTGA. The CDR3 has 14 residues. The CDR3 protein is CASSSGQGNNEQFF. The CDR3 nucleotides read TGTGCCAGCAGCTCCGGACAGGGAAACAATGAGCAGTTCTTC.

This clonotype occurred a few times. The chain combines TRBV11-3 with TRBJ2-1; TRBD2 matches at 14 bases. CDR3 length: 16 residues. With 5 bases clipped from V and 4 bases from J, the junction kept 4 bases outside the gene matches. The germline gives CDR1 SGHNT, CDR2 YENEEA. This chain's CDR3 is CASSPGLAGAYNEQFF. CDR3 nucleotide sequence: TGTGCCAGCAGCCCGGGACTAGCGGGGGCATACAATGAGCAGTTCTTC.

Concerning this clonotype itself: A much larger clone lies a single base off, so this may be a read error. This chain connects TRBV7-2 to TRBJ1-5; a weak D match, TRBD1 (5 bases). Per germline, CDR1 SGHTA and CDR2 FQGNSA. CDR3 length equals 13 residues. CDR3 loop: CARSLQGHQPQHF. CDR3 nucleotide sequence: TGTGCCAGAAGCTTGCAGGGACATCAGCCCCAGCATTTT. Using reference TRBV7-2 and TRBJ1-5 for the parts outside the CDR3, the full variable domain is GAGVSQSPSNKVTEKGKDVELRCDPISGHTALYWYRQSLGQGLEFLIYFQGNSAPDKSGLPSDRFSAERTGGSVSTLTIQRTQQEDSAVYLCARSLQGHQPQHFGDGTRLSIL.

This sequence joins TRBV4-1 and TRBJ1-6; D unresolved. The CDR3 totals 15 residues. The V gene lost 1 base and the J gene lost 10 bases, with 14 bases spanning the gap. From germline, CDR1 is MGHRA and CDR2 YSYEKL. CDR3 sequence reads: CASSQGPRGESPLHF. For the CDR3, the DNA is TGCGCCAGCAGCCAAGGGCCCCGGGGAGAGTCACCCCTCCACTTT.

Comments on this clonotype: This sequence may be a read error, since a much larger clone differs from it by one base. CDR3 DNA: TGTGCCAGCAGCTTAGTCAGCAGGGCCAGCTCCTATAATTCACCCCTCCCCTTT. Protein sequence: CASSLVSRASSYNSPLPF. The gene calls are TRBV7-2 and TRBJ1-6, with D perhaps matching TRBD1 (5 bases). Germline loops: CDR1 SGHTA, CDR2 FQGNSA. This CDR3 has 18 residues.

On this clonotype: This CDR3 fails to terminate in the conserved phenylalanine or tryptophan, so it likely reflects a read error. The CDR3 sequence: CASSQTQGVLNKPQHL. As DNA, the CDR3 is TGTGCCAGCAGCCAGACTCAGGGGGTTCTCAATAAGCCCCAGCATTTG. V usage is TRBV28 and J usage is TRBJ1-5; TRBD1 matches 7 bases. The CDR3 runs to 16 residues. Per germline, CDR1 MDHEN and CDR2 SYDVKM.

A note on this clonotype: A much larger clone differs by one base, so this may be a read error. The conserved closing phenylalanine or tryptophan is absent in this CDR3, likely reflecting a read error. This chain uses TRBV6-5 with TRBJ1-2; D not certain. This CDR3 region has 13 residues. The germline V and J ends were trimmed by 2 bases and 7 bases, with 11 bases remaining between them. CDR1 and CDR2 from the germline V gene are MNHEY and SVGAGI. CDR3 nucleotides: TGTGCCAGCAGTTACGTGTCGGGGTTTGGCTACACCTTA. It translates to CASSYVSGFGYTL.

This clonotype was seen a handful of times. J is TRBJ2-7 and V is TRBV5-6, with D tentatively TRBD2 (6 bases). CDR1 SGHDT and CDR2 YYEEEE come from the germline V gene. The V end was cut by 2 bases, the J end by 3 bases, with 12 bases between. This CDR3 is 14 amino acids long. CDR3 sequence reads: CASSFGGGDYEQYF. For the CDR3, the DNA is TGTGCCAGCAGCTTCGGAGGAGGGGACTACGAGCAGTACTTC.

This clonotype was detected only a few times. The chain carries TRBV14 and TRBJ2-5; 8 positions match TRBD1. The CDR3 has 14 amino acids. J was trimmed by 2 bases and V by 4 bases; bases with no gene match: 3. The germline V gene encodes CDR1 SGHDN and CDR2 FVKESK. CDR3 residues: CASSPWTGQETQYF. DNA for the CDR3: TGTGCCAGCAGCCCCTGGACAGGGCAAGAGACCCAGTACTTC.

This clonotype showed up just a few times. The rearrangement uses TRBV11-2 and TRBJ2-7; tentative D call: TRBD2 (6 bases). The germline V and J ends were trimmed by 5 bases and 2 bases, with 22 bases remaining between them. This CDR3 spans 17 amino acids. CDR1 and CDR2 (germline): SGHAT, FQNNGV. CDR3 nucleotides: TGTGCCAGCAGCGTAACGCTAGCGTCACTTGGAACCTACGAGCAGTACTTC. This encodes CASSVTLASLGTYEQYF.

The chain has TRBV4-2 and TRBJ2-4; 9 bases line up with TRBD1. This CDR3 has 13 amino acids. V shed 6 bases, J shed 6 bases, and the junction held 3 bases outside the gene matches. Germline V gives CDR1 LGHNA, CDR2 YNFKEQ. This chain's CDR3 is CASSKDRGNIQYF. As DNA, the CDR3 is TGTGCCAGCAGTAAGGACAGGGGAAACATTCAGTACTTC.